The entry that follows covers one T cell receptor beta chain sequence. The antigen is unknown. This entry comes from a study of PD-1 blockade in classical Hodgkin lymphoma. Trimming took 6 bases from V and 7 from J, leaving 13 bases between them. Germline assignment: CDR1 LGHNA and CDR2 YNFKEQ. The CDR3 consists of 12 residues. Time point indicated: cycle 4 day 1 (C4D1), after five to seven weeks of nivolumab. Each patient relapsed following autologous stem cell transplantation, and prior brentuximab vedotin exposure differed. The method was immunoSEQ multiplex PCR; TCRdb's version includes in-frame clones alone and lacks a portion of them. The sample has under 130,000 clones, approximately 89% seen once. Findings and limits, study-wide: Complete responders possessed baseline diversity comparable to newly diagnosed patients. Relapsed/refractory patients reportedly had lower baseline diversity than newly diagnosed patients. The authors have not defined what causes the repertoire differences, possibly disease activity or prior therapy. It was CD4+ TCR diversity, not CD8+, that rose significantly by C4D1.

The specimen was peripheral blood mononuclear cells (PBMCs), collected before the fourth cycle of nivolumab. The receptor's source is a human donor with classical Hodgkin lymphoma. The chain carries TRBV4-2 and TRBJ2-7; tentative D call: TRBD1 (6 bases). CDR3 amino acids: CASSQTGREQYF. For the CDR3, the DNA is TGTGCCAGCAGTCAAACAGGGAGAGAGCAGTACTTC.